The rows below give T cell receptor beta chains drawn from one sample of a study of T cell responses to AZD1222 COVID-19 vaccine. Sequencing was performed with immunoSEQ multiplex PCR; in TCRdb, only in-frame clones are kept and a portion is missing. The table has 65,000 to 85,000 clones, roughly 81% seen once. Sample: peripheral blood, taken on day 0 of AZD1222 vaccination. These receptors all stem from an adult in good health. CDR3s include the opening cysteine and the closing phenylalanine or tryptophan. The order of the fields is D gene, J gene, V gene, clone size, CDR3 length, CDR3 protein, CDR3 DNA. A D gene is named only where the DNA matches it firmly. Clone sizes are given selectively: once, few, many, or a class where the clone is expanded.

D: -; J: TRBJ2-7; V: TRBV7-8; size: -; length: 14; CDR3: CASSLGMRGDEQYF; DNA: TGTGCCAGCAGCCTAGGCATGAGAGGGGACGAGCAGTACTTC
D: TRBD2; J: TRBJ2-1; V: TRBV15; size: -; length: 15; CDR3: CATSFTSGDYNEQFF; DNA: TGTGCCACCAGCTTTACTAGCGGGGATTACAATGAGCAGTTCTTC
D: -; J: TRBJ2-1; V: TRBV15; size: -; length: 15; CDR3: CATSRSRDSYNEQFF; DNA: TGTGCCACCAGCAGATCCCGGGACTCATACAATGAGCAGTTCTTC
D: -; J: TRBJ1-6; V: TRBV18; size: -; length: 14; CDR3: CASSPAHPFSPLHF; DNA: TGTGCCAGCTCACCGGCACACCCTTTCTCACCCCTCCACTTT
D: -; J: TRBJ1-3; V: TRBV20-1; size: -; length: 11; CDR3: CSGLGGNTIYF; DNA: TGCAGTGGGCTCGGAGGAAACACCATATATTTT
D: -; J: TRBJ2-7; V: TRBV6-5; size: -; length: 12; CDR3: CASSSYTLEQYF; DNA: TGTGCCAGCAGCTCTTACACTCTGGAGCAGTACTTC
D: TRBD1; J: TRBJ1-1; V: TRBV9; size: -; length: 13; CDR3: CASSGPTGSEAFF; DNA: TGTGCCAGCAGCGGACCGACAGGGAGCGAAGCTTTCTTT
D: -; J: TRBJ1-3; V: TRBV9; size: -; length: 14; CDR3: CASSTTRVGNTIYF; DNA: TGTGCCAGCAGCACGACAAGGGTCGGAAACACCATATATTTT
D: -; J: TRBJ1-2; V: TRBV2; size: -; length: 15; CDR3: CASSELGQGSGGYTF; DNA: TGTGCCAGCAGTGAATTGGGGCAGGGTTCGGGTGGCTACACCTTC
D: -; J: TRBJ2-5; V: TRBV18; size: -; length: 14; CDR3: CASSPASGGETQYF; DNA: TGTGCCAGCTCACCGGCTTCGGGGGGCGAGACCCAGTACTTC
D: -; J: TRBJ2-2; V: TRBV7-3; size: once; length: 14; CDR3: CASSFDPNTGELFF; DNA: TGTGCCAGCAGCTTTGACCCGAACACCGGGGAGCTGTTTTTT
D: -; J: TRBJ2-4; V: TRBV28; size: -; length: 16; CDR3: CASSPHYGAIKNIQYF; DNA: TGTGCCAGCAGTCCCCACTACGGGGCGATCAAAAACATTCAGTACTTC
D: -; J: TRBJ2-7; V: TRBV6-2/TRBV6-3; size: -; length: 16; CDR3: CASSYRTGQSTYEQYF; DNA: TGTGCCAGCAGTTACCGTACGGGACAATCTACCTACGAGCAGTACTTC
D: -; J: TRBJ1-2; V: TRBV6-1; size: -; length: 16; CDR3: CASSETILGTNYGYTF; DNA: TGTGCCAGCAGTGAAACCATTTTGGGCACTAACTATGGCTACACCTTC
D: -; J: TRBJ2-7; V: TRBV10-2; size: -; length: 15; CDR3: CASNPQGGSSYEQYF; DNA: TGCGCCAGCAACCCTCAAGGAGGGAGCTCCTACGAGCAGTACTTC
D: TRBD1; J: TRBJ1-4; V: TRBV7-9; size: -; length: 19; CDR3: CASSLGPGQGARANEKLFF; DNA: TGTGCCAGCAGCCTCGGCCCGGGACAGGGGGCGAGGGCTAATGAAAAACTGTTTTTT
D: -; J: TRBJ1-2; V: TRBV24-1; size: few; length: 16; CDR3: CATSEPWDDSIRGYTF; DNA: TGTGCCACCAGTGAACCGTGGGACGACAGCATACGTGGCTACACCTTC
D: TRBD1; J: TRBJ1-1; V: TRBV6-1; size: -; length: 15; CDR3: CASSDWEGAGTEAFF; DNA: TGTGCCAGCAGTGATTGGGAGGGGGCCGGGACTGAAGCTTTCTTT
D: TRBD2; J: TRBJ2-2; V: TRBV7-7; size: -; length: 17; CDR3: CASSLASPAGGGGELFF; DNA: TGTGCTAGCAGCTTAGCCTCCCCGGCGGGGGGTGGCGGGGAGCTGTTTTTT
D: -; J: TRBJ2-3; V: TRBV5-8; size: -; length: 12; CDR3: CASSLARDTQYF; DNA: TGTGCCAGCAGCTTGGCGAGGGATACGCAGTATTTT
D: -; J: TRBJ2-3; V: TRBV7-2; size: -; length: 15; CDR3: CASSQTGGRTDTQYF; DNA: TGTGCCAGCAGCCAAACCGGCGGGCGCACAGATACGCAGTATTTT
D: TRBD1; J: TRBJ1-1; V: TRBV18; size: -; length: 13; CDR3: CASSSGTGAIAFF; DNA: TGTGCCAGCTCATCCGGGACAGGGGCCATAGCTTTCTTT